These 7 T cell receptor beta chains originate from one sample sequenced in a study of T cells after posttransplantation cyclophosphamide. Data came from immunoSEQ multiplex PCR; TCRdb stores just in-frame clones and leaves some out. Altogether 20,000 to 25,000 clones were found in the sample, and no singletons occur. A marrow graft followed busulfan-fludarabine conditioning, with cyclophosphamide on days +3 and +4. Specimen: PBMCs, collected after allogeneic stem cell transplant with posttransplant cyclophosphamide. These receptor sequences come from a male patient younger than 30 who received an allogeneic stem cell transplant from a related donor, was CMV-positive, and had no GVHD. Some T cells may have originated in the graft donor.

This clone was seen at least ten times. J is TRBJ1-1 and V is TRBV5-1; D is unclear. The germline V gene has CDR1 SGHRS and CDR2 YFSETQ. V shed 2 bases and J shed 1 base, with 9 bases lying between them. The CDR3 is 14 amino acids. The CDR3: CASSLQTENTEAFF. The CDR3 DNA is TGCGCCAGCAGCTTACAGACGGAGAACACTGAAGCTTTCTTT.

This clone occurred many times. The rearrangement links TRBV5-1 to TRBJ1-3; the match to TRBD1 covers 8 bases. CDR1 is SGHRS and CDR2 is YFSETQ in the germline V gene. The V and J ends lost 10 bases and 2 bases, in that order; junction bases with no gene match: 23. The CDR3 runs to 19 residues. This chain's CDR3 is CARIRRPGQGFDTGNTIYF. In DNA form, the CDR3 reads TGCGCCCGCATTCGACGCCCCGGACAGGGATTTGATACTGGAAACACCATATATTTT.

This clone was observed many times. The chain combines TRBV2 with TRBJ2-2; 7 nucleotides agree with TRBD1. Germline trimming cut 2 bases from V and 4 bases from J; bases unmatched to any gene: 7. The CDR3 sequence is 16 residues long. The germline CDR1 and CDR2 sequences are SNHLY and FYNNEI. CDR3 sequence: CASSEQRGLGTGELFF. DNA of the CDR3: TGTGCCAGCAGTGAACAGAGGGGGCTTGGCACCGGGGAGCTGTTTTTT.

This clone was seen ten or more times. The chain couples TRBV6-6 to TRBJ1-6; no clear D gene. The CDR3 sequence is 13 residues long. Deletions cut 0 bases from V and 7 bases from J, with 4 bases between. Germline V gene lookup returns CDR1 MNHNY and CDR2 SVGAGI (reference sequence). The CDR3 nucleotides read TGTGCCAGCAGTTACTCAATAAATTCACCCCTCCACTTT. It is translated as CASSYSINSPLHF.

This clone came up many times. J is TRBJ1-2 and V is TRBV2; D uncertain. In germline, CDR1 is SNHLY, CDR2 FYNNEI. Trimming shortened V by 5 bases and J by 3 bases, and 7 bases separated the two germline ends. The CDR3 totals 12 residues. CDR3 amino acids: CASSYTDYGYTF. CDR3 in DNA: TGTGCCAGCAGTTACACCGACTATGGCTACACCTTC.

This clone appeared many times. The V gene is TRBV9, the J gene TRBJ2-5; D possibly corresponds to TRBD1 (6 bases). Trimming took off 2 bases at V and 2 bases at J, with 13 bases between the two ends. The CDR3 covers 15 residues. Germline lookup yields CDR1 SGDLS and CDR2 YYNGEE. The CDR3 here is CASSVGGGQQETQYF. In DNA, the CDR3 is TGTGCCAGCAGCGTGGGTGGAGGACAGCAAGAGACCCAGTACTTC.

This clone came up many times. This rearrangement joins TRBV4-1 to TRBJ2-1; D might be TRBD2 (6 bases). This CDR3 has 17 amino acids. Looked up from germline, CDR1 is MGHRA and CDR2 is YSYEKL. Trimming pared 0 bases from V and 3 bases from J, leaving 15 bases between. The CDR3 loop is CASSQDEVERVYNEQFF. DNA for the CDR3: TGCGCCAGCAGCCAAGACGAGGTGGAGCGGGTCTACAATGAGCAGTTCTTC.